The clone carrying this TCR beta chain was picked up a small number of times. What it recognizes is unknown. The junction shows a germline mismatch at one end, possibly a read error. Prepared libraries of TCR beta cDNA carried unique molecular identifiers. cDNA molecules numbering some 500,000 came from about 1 to 10 million T cells. TCRdb recomputed calls from the PCR reads with MiXCR, one row per CDR3 protein. The sample carries 740,000 or so distinct CDR3 sequences, around 53% recorded once. The CDR3 runs to 11 residues. These data are taken from a study of post-analysis software for immune sequencing data. For the study at large: Progressive-relapsing, secondary progressive and relapsing-remitting multiple sclerosis were among the disease courses included.

General study findings and limits: There was significantly lower normalized Chao1 diversity in multiple sclerosis patients than in controls. In patients, 4 to 6 TRBV segments were more frequent than in controls, with TRBV5-6, TRBV5-1 and TRBV20-1 among them.

Sequencing was performed on blood. The rearrangement links TRBV12-3 or TRBV12-4 to TRBJ2-7, with D unclear. The clonotype comes from a girl aged 5-17 years with multiple sclerosis. CDR3 nucleotides: TGCGCCAGCAGCTTCTTCAGCGAGCAGTACTTC. Translated: CASSFFSEQYF.